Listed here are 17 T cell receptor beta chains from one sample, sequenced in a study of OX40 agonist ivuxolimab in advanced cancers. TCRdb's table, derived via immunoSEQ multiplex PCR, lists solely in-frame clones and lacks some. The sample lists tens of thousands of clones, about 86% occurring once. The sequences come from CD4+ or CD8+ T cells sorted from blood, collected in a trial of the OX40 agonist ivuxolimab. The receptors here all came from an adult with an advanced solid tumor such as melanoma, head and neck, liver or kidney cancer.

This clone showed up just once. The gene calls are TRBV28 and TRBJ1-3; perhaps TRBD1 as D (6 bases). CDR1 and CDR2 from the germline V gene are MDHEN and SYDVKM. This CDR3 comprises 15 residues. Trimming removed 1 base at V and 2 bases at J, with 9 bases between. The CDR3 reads CASSLYTGTGNTIYF. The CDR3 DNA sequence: TGTGCCAGCAGTTTATACACAGGGACTGGAAACACCATATATTTT.

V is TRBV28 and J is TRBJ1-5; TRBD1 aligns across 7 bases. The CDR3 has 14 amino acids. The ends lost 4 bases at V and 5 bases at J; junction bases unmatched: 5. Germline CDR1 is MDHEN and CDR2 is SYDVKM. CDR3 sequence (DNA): TGTGCCAGCAGTTGGTCTCAGGGGGATCAGCCCCAGCATTTT. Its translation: CASSWSQGDQPQHF.

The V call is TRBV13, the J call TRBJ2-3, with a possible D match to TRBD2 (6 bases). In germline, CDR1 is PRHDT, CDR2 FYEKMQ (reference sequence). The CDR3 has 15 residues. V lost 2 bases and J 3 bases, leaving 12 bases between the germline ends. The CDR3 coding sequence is TGTGCCAGCAGCTTAAGACGGGAGTGGACAGATACGCAGTATTTT. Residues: CASSLRREWTDTQYF.

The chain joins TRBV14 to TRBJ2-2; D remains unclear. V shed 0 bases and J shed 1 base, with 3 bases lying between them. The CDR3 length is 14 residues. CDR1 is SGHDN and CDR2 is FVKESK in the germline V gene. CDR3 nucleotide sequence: TGTGCCAGCAGCCAAGAGAGGAACACCGGGGAGCTGTTTTTT. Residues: CASSQERNTGELFF. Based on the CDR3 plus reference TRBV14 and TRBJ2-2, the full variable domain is EAGVTQFPSHSVIEKGQTVTLRCDPISGHDNLYWYRRVMGKEIKFLLHFVKESKQDESGMPNNRFLAERTGGTYSTLKVQPAELEDSGVYFCASSQERNTGELFFGEGSRLTVL.

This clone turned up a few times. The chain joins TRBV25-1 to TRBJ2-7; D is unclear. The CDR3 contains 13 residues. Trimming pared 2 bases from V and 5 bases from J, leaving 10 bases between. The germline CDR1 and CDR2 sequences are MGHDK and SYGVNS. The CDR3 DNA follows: TGTGCCAGCAGTGAAGGTCATTGGAACGAGCAGTACTTC. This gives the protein CASSEGHWNEQYF.

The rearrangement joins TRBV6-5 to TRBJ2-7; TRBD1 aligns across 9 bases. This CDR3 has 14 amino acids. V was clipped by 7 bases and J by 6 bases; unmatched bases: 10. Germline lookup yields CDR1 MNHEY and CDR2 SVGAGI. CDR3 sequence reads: CASKPGQGLVEQYF. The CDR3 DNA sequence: TGTGCCAGCAAACCGGGACAGGGATTAGTCGAGCAGTACTTC.

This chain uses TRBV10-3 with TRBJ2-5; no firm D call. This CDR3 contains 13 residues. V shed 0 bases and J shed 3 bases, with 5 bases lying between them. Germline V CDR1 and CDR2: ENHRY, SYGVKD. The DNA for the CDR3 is TGTGCCATCAGTGAGTCTGCAGAAGAGACCCAGTACTTC. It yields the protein CAISESAEETQYF.

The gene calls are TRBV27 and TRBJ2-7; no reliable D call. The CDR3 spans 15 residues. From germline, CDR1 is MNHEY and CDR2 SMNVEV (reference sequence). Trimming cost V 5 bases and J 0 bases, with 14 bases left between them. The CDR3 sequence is CASSASGPSSYEQYV. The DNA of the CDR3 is TGTGCCAGCAGTGCCTCGGGTCCGAGCTCCTACGAGCAGTACGTC.

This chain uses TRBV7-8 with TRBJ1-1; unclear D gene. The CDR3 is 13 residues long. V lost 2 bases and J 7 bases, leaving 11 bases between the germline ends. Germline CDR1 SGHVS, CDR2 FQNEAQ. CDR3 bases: TGTGCCAGCAGCTTAAGCGGACGGGGTGAAGCTTTCTTT. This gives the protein CASSLSGRGEAFF.

The CDR3 DNA follows: TGTGCCAGCAGGGCCGGGACAGGGGGCTTTGAAGCTTTCTTT. Translation gives CASRAGTGGFEAFF. V usage is TRBV6-1 and J usage is TRBJ1-1, with 12 positions matching TRBD1. The CDR3 length is 14 residues. Germline CDR1 reads MNHNS; CDR2 reads SASEGT. After removal of 6 bases from V and 7 bases from J, the junction contained 6 bases not matched to a gene.

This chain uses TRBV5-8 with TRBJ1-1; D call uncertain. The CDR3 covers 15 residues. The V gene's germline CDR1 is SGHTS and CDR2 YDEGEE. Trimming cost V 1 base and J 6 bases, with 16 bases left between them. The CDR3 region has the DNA TGTGCCAGCAGCTTGATCCCACAGCCTGAATCTGAAGCTTTCTTT. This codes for CASSLIPQPESEAFF.

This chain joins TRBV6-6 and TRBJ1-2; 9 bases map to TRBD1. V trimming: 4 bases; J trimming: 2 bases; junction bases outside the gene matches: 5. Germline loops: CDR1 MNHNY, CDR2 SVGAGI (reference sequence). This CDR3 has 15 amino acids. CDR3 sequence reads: CASSSPGQGNYGYTF. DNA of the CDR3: TGTGCCAGCAGTTCCCCTGGACAGGGGAACTATGGCTACACCTTC.

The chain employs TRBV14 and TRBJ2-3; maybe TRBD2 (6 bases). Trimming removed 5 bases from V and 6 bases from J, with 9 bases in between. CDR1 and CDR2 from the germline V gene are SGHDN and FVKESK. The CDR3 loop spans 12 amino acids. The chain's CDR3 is CASSGTLDTQYF. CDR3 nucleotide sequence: TGTGCCAGCAGCGGGACTTTGGATACGCAGTATTTT.

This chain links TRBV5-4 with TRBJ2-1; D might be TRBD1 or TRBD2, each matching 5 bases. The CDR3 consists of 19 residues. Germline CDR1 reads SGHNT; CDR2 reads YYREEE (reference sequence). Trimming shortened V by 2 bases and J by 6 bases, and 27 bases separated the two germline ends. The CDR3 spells CASSFAETPGPEGINEQFF. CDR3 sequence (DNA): TGTGCCAGCAGCTTCGCCGAAACACCGGGACCCGAGGGTATCAATGAGCAGTTCTTC.

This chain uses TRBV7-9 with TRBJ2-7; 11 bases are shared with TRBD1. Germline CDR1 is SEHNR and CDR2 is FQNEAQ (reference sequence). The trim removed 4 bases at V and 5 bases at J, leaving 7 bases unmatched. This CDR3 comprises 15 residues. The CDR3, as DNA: TGTGCCAGCAGCTCCGGGACAGGGGGTTGGGACGAGCAGTACTTC. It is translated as CASSSGTGGWDEQYF.

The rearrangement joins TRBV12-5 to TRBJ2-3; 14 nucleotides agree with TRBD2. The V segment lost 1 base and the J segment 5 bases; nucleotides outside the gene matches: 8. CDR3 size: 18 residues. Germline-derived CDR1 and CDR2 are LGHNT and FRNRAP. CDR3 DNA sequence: TGTGCTAGTGGTTTGGACCCCGGGACTAGCGGGAGTCGAGATACGCAGTATTTT. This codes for CASGLDPGTSGSRDTQYF.

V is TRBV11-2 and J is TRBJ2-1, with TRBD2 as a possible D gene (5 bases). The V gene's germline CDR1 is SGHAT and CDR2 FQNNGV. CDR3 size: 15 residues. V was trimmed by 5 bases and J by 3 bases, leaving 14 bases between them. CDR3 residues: CASSPGGLIYNEQFF. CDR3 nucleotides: TGTGCCAGCAGCCCCGGTGGACTGATCTACAATGAGCAGTTCTTC.